Shown below are 8 T cell receptor beta chains from a single sample sequenced in a study of CD8+ T cells in alopecia areata. Treatment specified: oral pan-JAK inhibitor, 5-10 mg twice daily. TCR sequencing used cDNA made by reverse transcription of extracted RNA. Measured with immunoSEQ multiplex PCR; TCRdb has only the in-frame clones, and not every one. The sample yields about 200,000 clones, under 75% seen once. Sequencing used CD4+ T cells sorted from blood, obtained at week 4, from a patient treated with tofacitinib. These TCRs come from a human donor with alopecia areata.

The chain links TRBV5-1 to TRBJ2-6, with 7 bases identical to TRBD1. With 3 bases clipped from V and 2 bases from J, the junction kept 5 bases outside the gene matches. The CDR3 contains 16 residues. CDR1 is SGHRS, CDR2 YFSETQ, per germline. The CDR3 is CASSWDRTPGANVLTF. The CDR3 DNA reads as TGCGCCAGCAGCTGGGACAGAACACCTGGGGCCAACGTCCTGACTTTC.

This clone was found a few times. It is likely a read error, because the conserved phenylalanine at the end of the CDR3 is missing. The DNA is omitted, as the CDR3 cannot be located on it reliably, and the CDR3 follows TCRdb's listing. The CDR3 loop reads CATSRETGGNLKL. The chain employs TRBV15 and TRBJ2-7; the table's D gene call, TRBD1, was not cross checked with the DNA. Including both end residues, the CDR3 is 13 amino acids long. CDR1 and CDR2 from the germline V gene are LNHNV and YYDKDF (reference sequence).

V gene TRBV10-3 combines with J gene TRBJ2-6; D perhaps matches TRBD1 (6 bases). V was pared by 4 bases and J by 0 bases, with 10 bases between. The CDR3 runs to 16 residues. Germline CDR1 reads ENHRY; CDR2 reads SYGVKD. CDR3 DNA sequence: TGTGCCATCAGTGGGACAGAGAGCTCTGGGGCCAACGTCCTGACTTTC. Translation: CAISGTESSGANVLTF.

In its sample, this clone was seen once. The V and J genes are TRBV9 and TRBJ2-7, with D possibly being TRBD1 or TRBD2 (5 bases each). Germline V gene data show CDR1 as SGDLS and CDR2 as YYNGEE. The CDR3 loop spans 16 amino acids. The V and J ends lost 4 bases and 4 bases respectively, with 21 bases between them. The CDR3 is CASSPSKPGPTYEQYF. The CDR3 DNA follows: TGTGCCAGCAGCCCGTCAAAACCGGGACCAACATACGAGCAGTACTTC.

The chain joins TRBV14 to TRBJ2-5, with unresolved D. V dropped 3 bases and J dropped 0 bases, with 2 bases sitting between them. Germline-derived CDR1 and CDR2 are SGHDN and FVKESK. The CDR3 extends over 12 amino acids. CDR3 in amino acids: CASSQDQETQYF. The DNA for the CDR3 is TGTGCCAGCAGCCAGGACCAAGAGACCCAGTACTTC.

This clone showed up many times. The chain has TRBV7-2 and TRBJ2-1; D is uncertain. The CDR3 contains 13 residues. The ends were cut back, 3 bases at V and 4 bases at J, with 7 bases in the middle. Per the germline V gene, CDR1 is SGHTA and CDR2 is FQGNSA. The CDR3 DNA is TGTGCCAGCAGCTTTGGACGTTACAATGAGCAGTTCTTC. This translates into CASSFGRYNEQFF.

This sequence joins TRBV6-5 and TRBJ1-1; TRBD1 aligns across 7 bases. V lost 5 bases and J lost 5; bases outside the gene matches: 2. Germline CDR1 MNHEY, CDR2 SVGAGI. The length of the CDR3 is 12 residues. CDR3 in DNA: TGTGCCAGCAGTCGACAGGGAACTGAAGCTTTCTTT. Its translation: CASSRQGTEAFF.

This chain joins TRBV27 and TRBJ2-3; no definite D call. V was clipped by 3 bases and J by 1 base, with 11 bases between them. The CDR3 length is 15 residues. Germline assignment: CDR1 MNHEY and CDR2 SMNVEV (reference sequence). CDR3 region: CASSLILSGTDTQYF. For the CDR3, the DNA is TGTGCCAGCAGTTTGATACTATCGGGCACAGATACGCAGTATTTT.